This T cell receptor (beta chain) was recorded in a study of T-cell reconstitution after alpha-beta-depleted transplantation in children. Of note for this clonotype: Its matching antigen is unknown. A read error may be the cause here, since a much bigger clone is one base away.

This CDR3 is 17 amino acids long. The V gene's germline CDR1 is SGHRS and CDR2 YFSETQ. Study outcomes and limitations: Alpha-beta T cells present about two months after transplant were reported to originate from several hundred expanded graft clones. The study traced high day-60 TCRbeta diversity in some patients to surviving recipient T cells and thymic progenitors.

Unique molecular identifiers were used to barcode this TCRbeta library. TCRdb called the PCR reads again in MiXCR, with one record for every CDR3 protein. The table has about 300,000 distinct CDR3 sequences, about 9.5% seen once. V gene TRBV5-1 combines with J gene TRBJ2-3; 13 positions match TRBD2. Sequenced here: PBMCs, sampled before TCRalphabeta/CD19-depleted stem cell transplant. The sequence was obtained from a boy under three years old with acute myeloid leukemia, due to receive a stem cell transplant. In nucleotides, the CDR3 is TGCGCCTGCAGCTTGAGGACTAGCGGGGGCTTCACAGATACGCAGTATTTT. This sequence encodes CACSLRTSGGFTDTQYF.